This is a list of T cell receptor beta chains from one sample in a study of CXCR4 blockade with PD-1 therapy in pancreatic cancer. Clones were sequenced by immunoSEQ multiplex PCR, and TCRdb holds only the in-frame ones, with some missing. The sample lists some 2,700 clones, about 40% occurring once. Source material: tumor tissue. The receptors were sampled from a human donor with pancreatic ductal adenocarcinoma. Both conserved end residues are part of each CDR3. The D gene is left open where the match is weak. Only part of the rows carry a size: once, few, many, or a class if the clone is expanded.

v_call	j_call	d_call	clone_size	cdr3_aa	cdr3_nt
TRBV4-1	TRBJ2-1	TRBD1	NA	CASSDRGNEQFF	TGCGCCAGCAGCGACAGGGGCAATGAGCAGTTCTTC
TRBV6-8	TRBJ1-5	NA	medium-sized	CASSRETGRPQHF	TGTGCCAGCAGTCGGGAGACAGGCAGGCCCCAGCATTTT
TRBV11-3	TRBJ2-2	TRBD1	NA	CASSEGQGGTGELFF	TGTGCCAGCAGCGAGGGACAGGGGGGGACCGGGGAGCTGTTTTTT
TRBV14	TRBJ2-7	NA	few	CASSQVRTYEQYF	TGTGCCAGCAGCCAAGTTAGAACTTACGAGCAGTACTTC
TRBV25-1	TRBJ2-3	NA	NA	CASSPRLGTDTQYF	TGTGCCAGCAGCCCTCGGCTAGGCACAGATACGCAGTATTTT
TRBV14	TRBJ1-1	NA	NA	CASSQGGTEAFF	TGTGCCAGCAGCCAGGGAGGGACTGAAGCTTTCTTT
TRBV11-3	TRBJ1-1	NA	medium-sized	CASSLVVGAETEAFF	TGTGCCAGCAGCTTAGTCGTAGGGGCTGAGACTGAAGCTTTCTTT
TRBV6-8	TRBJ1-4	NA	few	CASSYSGMVNEKLFF	TGTGCCAGCAGTTACTCCGGGATGGTCAATGAAAAACTGTTTTTT
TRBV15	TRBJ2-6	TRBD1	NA	CATSRGSGQGRTGANVLTF	TGTGCCACCAGCAGAGGCTCGGGACAGGGTAGGACTGGGGCCAACGTCCTGACTTTC
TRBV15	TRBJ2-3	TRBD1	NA	CATSVWDRGRGNTQYF	TGTGCCACCAGCGTATGGGACAGGGGTAGAGGGAATACGCAGTATTTT
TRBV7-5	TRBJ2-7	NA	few	CASSARQGPSYEQYF	TGTGCCAGCAGCGCGCGACAGGGGCCCTCCTACGAGCAGTACTTC
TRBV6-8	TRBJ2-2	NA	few	CASSDSTGSGELFF	TGTGCCAGCAGTGACTCGACGGGGAGCGGGGAGCTGTTTTTT
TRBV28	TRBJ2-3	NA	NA	CASRDGRSDTQYF	TGTGCCAGCAGGGACGGCCGGTCAGATACGCAGTATTTT
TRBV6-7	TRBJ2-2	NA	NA	CASRTGDAGELFF	TGTGCCTCCCGTACGGGGGACGCCGGGGAGCTGTTTTTT
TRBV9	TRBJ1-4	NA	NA	CASSITLTGREKLFF	TGTGCCAGCAGTATTACCCTTACGGGGCGGGAAAAACTGTTTTTT
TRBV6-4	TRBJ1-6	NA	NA	CASSYPPGEVSYNSPLHF	TGTGCCAGCAGTTACCCTCCAGGGGAGGTGTCCTATAATTCACCCCTCCACTTT
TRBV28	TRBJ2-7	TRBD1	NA	CASSFRDRVYYEQYF	TGTGCCAGCAGTTTCCGGGACAGGGTTTACTACGAGCAGTACTTC
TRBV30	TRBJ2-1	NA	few	CAWSFTQEGEQFF	TGTGCCTGGAGTTTCACCCAAGAGGGTGAGCAGTTCTTC
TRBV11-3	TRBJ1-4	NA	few	CASSFQTTNEKLFF	TGTGCCAGCAGCTTCCAGACAACTAATGAAAAACTGTTTTTT
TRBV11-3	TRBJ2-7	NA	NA	CASSLRAGVSYEQYF	TGTGCCAGCAGCCTAAGGGCAGGAGTCTCCTACGAGCAGTACTTC
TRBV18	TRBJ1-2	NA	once	CASSPPSNGFLGYTF	TGTGCCAGCTCACCACCCAGCAATGGTTTCCTCGGCTATACCTTC
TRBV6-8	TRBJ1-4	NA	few	CAISGGGNEKLFF	TGTGCCATCAGTGGTGGCGGTAATGAAAAACTGTTTTTT
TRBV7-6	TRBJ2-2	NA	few	CASSDGGNTGELFF	TGTGCTAGCAGTGACGGGGGGAACACCGGGGAGCTGTTTTTT
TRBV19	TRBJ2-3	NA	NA	CASSTRNGETDTQYF	TGTGCCAGTAGTACGAGAAACGGGGAGACAGATACGCAGTATTTT
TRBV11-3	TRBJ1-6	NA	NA	CASSVVQGDNSPLHF	TGTGCCAGCAGCGTGGTACAGGGTGACAATTCACCCCTCCACTTT
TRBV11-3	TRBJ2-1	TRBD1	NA	CASSLAGQGENEQFF	TGTGCCAGCAGCTTGGCGGGACAGGGGGAGAATGAGCAGTTCTTC
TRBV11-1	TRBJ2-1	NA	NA	CASSLRGFWKYNEQFF	TGTGCCAGCAGCTTAAGGGGGTTTTGGAAATACAATGAGCAGTTCTTC
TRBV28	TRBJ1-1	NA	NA	CASQPGGEDTEAFF	TGTGCCAGCCAACCCGGGGGAGAAGACACTGAAGCTTTCTTT
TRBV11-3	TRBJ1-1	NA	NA	CASSLDYGGNTEAFF	TGTGCCAGCAGCTTAGATTACGGGGGGAACACTGAAGCTTTCTTT